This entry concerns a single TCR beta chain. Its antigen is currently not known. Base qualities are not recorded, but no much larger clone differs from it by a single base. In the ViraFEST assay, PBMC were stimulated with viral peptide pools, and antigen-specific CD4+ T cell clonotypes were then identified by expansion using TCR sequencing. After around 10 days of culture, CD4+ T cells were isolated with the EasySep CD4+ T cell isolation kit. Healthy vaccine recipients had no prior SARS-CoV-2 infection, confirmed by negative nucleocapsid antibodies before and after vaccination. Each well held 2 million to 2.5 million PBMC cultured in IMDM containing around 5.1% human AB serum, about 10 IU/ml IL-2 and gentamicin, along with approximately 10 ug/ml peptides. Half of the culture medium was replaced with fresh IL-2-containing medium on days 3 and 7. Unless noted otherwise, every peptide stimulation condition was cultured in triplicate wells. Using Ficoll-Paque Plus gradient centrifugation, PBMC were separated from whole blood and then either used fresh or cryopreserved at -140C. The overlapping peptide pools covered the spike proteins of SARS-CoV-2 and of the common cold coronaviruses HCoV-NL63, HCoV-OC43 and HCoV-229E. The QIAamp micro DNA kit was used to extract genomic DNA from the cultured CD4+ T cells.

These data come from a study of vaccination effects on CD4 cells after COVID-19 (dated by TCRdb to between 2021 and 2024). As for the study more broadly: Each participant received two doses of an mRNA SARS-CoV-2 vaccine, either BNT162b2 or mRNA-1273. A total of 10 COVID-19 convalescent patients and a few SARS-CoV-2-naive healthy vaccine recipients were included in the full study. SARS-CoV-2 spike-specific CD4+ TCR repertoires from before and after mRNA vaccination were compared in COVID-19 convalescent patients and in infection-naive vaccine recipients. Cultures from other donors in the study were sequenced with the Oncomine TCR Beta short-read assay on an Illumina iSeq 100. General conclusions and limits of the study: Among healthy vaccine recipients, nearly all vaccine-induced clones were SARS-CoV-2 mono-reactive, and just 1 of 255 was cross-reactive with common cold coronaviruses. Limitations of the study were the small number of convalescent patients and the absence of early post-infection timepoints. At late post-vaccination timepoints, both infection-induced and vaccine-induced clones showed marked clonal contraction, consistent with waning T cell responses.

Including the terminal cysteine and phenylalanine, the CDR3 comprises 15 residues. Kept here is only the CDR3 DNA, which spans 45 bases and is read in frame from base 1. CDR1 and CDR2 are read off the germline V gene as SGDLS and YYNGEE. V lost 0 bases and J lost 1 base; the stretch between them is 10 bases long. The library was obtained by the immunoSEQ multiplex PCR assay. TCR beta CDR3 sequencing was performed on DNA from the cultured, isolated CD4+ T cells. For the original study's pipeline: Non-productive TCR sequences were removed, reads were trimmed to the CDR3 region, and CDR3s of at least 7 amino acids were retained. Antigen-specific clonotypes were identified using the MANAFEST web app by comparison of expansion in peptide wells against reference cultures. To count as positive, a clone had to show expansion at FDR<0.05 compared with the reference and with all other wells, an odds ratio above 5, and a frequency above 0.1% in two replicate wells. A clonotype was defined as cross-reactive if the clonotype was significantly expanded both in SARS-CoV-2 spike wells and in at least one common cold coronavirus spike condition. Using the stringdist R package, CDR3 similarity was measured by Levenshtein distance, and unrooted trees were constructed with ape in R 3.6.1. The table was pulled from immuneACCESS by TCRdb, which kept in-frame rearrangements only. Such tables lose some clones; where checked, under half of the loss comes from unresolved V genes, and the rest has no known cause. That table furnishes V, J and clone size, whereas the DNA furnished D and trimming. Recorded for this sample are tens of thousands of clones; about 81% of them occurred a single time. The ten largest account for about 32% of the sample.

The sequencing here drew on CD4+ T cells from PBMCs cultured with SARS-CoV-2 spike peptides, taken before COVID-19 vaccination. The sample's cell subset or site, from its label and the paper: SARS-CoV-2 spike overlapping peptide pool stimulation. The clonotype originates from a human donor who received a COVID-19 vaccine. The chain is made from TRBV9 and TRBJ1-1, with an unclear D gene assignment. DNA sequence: TGTGCCAGCAGCGTAGATGAACACCGGAACACTGAAGCTTTCTTT. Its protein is CASSVDEHRNTEAFF.